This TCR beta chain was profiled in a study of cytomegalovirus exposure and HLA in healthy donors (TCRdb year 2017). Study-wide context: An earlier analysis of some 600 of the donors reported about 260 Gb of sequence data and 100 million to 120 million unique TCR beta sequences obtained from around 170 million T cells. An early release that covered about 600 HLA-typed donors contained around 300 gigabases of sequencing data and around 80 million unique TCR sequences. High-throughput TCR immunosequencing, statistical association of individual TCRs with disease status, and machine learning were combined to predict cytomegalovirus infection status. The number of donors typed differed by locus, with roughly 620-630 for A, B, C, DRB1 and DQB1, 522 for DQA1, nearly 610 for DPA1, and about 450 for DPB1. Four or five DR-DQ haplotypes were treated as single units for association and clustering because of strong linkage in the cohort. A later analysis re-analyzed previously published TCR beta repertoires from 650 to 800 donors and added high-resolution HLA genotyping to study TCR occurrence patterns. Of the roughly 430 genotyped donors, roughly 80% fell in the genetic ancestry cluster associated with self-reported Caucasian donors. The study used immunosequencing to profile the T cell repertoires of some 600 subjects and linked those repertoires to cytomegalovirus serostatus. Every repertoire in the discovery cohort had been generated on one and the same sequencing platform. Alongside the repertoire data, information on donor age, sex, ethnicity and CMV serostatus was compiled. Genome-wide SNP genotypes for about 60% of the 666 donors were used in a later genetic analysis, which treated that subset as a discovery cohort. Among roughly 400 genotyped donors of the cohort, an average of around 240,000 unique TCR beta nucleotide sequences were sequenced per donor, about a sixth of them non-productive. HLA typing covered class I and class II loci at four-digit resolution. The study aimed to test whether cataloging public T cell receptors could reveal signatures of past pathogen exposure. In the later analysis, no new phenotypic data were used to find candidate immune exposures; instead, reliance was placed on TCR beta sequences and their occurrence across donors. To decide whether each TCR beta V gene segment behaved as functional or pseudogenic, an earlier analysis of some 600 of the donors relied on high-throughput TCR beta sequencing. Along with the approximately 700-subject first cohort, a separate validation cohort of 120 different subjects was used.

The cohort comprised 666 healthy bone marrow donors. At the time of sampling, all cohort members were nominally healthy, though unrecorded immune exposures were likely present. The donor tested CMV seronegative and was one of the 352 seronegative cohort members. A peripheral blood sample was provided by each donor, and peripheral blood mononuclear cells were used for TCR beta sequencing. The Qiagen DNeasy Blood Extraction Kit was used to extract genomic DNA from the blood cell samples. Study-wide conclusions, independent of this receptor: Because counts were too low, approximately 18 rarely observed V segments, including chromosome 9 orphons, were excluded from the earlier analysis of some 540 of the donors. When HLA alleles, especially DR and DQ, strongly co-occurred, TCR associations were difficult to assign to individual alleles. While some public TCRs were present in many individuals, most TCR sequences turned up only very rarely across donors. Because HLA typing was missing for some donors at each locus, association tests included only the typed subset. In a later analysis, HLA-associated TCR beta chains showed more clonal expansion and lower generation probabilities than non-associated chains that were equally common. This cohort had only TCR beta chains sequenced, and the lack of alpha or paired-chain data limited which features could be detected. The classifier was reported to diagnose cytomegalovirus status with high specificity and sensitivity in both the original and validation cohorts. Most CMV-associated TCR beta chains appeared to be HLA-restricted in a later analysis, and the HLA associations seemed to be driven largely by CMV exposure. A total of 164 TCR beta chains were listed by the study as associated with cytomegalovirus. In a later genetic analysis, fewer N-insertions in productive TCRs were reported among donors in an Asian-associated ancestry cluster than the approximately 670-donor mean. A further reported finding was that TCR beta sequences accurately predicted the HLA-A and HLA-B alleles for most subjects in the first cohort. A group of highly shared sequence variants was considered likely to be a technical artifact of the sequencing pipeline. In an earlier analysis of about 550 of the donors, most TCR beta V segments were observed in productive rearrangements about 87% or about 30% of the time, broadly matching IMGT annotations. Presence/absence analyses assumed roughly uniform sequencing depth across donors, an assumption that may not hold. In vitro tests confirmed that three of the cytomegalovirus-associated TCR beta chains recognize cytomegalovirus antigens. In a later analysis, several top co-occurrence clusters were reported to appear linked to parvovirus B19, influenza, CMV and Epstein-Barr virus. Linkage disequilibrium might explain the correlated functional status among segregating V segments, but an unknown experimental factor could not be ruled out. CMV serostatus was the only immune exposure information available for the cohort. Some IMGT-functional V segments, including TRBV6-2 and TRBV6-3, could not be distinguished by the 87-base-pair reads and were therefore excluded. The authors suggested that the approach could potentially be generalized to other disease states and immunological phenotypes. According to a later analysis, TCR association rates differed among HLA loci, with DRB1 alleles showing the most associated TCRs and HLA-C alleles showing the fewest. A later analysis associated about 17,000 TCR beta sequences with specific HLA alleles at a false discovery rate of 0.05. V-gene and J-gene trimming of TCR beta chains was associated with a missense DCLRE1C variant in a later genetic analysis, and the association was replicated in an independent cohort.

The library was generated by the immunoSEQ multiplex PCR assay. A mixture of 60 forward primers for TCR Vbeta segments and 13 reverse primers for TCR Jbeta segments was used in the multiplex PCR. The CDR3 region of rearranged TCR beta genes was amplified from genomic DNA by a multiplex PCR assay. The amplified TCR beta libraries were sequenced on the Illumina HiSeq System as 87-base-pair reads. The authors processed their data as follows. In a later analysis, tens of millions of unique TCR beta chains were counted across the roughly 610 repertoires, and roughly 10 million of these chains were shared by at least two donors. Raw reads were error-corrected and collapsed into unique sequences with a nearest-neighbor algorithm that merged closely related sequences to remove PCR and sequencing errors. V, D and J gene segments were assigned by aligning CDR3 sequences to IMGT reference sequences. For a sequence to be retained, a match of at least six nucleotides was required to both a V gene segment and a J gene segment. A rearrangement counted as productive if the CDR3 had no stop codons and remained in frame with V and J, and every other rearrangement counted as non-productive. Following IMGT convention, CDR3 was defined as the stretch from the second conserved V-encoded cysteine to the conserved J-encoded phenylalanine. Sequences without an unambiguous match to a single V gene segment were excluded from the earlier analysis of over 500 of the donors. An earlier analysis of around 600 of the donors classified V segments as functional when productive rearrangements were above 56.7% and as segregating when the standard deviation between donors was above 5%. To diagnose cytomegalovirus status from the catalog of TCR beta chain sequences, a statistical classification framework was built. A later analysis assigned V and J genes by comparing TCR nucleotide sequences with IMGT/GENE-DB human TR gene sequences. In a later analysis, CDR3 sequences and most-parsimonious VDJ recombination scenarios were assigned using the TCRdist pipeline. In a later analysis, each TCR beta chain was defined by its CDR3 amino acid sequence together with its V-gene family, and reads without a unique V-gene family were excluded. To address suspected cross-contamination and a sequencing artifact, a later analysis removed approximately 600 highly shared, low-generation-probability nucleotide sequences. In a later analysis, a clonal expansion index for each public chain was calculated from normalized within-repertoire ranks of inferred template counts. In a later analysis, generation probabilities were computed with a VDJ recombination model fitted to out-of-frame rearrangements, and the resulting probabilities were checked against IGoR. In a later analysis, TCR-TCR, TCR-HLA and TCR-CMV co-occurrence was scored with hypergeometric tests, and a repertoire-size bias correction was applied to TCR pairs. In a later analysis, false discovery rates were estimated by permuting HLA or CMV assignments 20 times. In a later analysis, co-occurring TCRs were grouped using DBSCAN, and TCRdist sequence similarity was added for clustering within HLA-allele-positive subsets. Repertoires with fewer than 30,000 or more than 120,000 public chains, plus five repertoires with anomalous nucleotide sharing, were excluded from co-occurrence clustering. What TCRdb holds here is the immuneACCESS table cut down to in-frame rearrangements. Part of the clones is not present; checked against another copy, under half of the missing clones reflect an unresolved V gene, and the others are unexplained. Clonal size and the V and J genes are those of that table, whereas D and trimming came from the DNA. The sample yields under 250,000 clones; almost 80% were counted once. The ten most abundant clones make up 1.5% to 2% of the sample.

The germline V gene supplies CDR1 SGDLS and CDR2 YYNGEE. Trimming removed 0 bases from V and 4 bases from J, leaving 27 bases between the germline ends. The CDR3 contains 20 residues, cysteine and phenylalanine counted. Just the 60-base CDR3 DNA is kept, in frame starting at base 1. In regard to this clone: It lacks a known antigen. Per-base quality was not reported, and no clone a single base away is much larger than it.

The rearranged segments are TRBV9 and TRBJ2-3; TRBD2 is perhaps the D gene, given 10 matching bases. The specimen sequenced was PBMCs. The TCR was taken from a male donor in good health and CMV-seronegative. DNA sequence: TGTGCCAGCAGCGTAGTAGGGACAGGGCTTCCTAGCGGGAGTGCAGATACGCAGTATTTT. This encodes CASSVVGTGLPSGSADTQYF. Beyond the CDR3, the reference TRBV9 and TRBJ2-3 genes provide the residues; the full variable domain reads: DSGVTQTPKHLITATGQRVTLRCSPRSGDLSVYWYQQSLDQGLQFLIQYYNGEERAKGNILERFSAQQFPDLHSELNLSSLELGDSALYFCASSVVGTGLPSGSADTQYFGPGTRLTVL.